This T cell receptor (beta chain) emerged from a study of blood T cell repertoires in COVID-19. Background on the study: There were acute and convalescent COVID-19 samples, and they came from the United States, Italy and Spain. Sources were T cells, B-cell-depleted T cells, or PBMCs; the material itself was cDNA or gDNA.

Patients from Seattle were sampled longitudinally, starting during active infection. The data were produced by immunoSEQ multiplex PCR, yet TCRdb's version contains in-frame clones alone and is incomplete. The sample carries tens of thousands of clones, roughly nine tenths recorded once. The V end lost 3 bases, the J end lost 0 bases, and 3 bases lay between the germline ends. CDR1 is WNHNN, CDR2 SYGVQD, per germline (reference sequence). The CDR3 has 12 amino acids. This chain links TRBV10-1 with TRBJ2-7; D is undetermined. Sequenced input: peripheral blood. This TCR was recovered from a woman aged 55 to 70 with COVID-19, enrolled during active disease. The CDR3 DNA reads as TGCGCCAGCAGTGACAGCTCCTACGAGCAGTACTTC. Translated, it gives CASSDSSYEQYF.